Below, 3 T cell receptor beta chains from the same sample are listed, as sequenced in a study of shared clonotypes between healthy human individuals. Assay: immunoSEQ multiplex PCR; the TCRdb copy retains only in-frame clones and omits some. This table holds millions of clones, more than 90% found once. The sequenced sample consisted of naive CD4+ T cells sorted from blood. Indicated subset: CD45RA+ positively selected. The receptors derive from a man between 18 and 35 years old in good health.

J is TRBJ2-1 and V is TRBV4-2; TRBD2 aligns across 14 bases. Germline V gene lookup returns CDR1 LGHNA and CDR2 YNFKEQ. The length of the CDR3 is 16 residues. V dropped 3 bases and J dropped 15; count of bases not matched to a gene: 13. The CDR3 bases are TGTGCCAGCAGCCAGACAGGGACTAGCGGGAGCCAAGAGGGGTTCTTC. This gives the protein CASSQTGTSGSQEGFF.

The gene calls are TRBV5-1 and TRBJ2-7; D may be TRBD1 (6 bases). CDR3 length: 15 residues. Trimming stripped 3 bases from V and 2 bases from J, with 15 bases between. Germline CDR1 SGHRS, CDR2 YFSETQ. The CDR3 protein is CASSWATGSAYEQYF. For the CDR3, the DNA is TGCGCCAGCAGCTGGGCAACAGGGTCGGCCTACGAGCAGTACTTC. Using reference TRBV5-1 and TRBJ2-7 for the parts outside the CDR3, the full variable domain is KAGVTQTPRYLIKTRGQQVTLSCSPISGHRSVSWYQQTPGQGLQFLFEYFSETQRNKGNFPGRFSGRQFSNSRSEMNVSTLELGDSALYLCASSWATGSAYEQYFGPGTRLTVT.

The chain uses TRBV28 and TRBJ2-7; TRBD2 might be the D (6 bases). Between the trimmed V and J ends, which lost 9 bases and 2 bases, there was a span of 17 bases. This CDR3 region has 14 residues. Germline V gene sequence: CDR1 MDHEN, CDR2 SYDVKM. CDR3 in DNA: TGTGCCAGTACCTTGGGGGGAATCACCTACGAGCAGTACTTC. It is translated as CASTLGGITYEQYF.